A single sample is the source of the 32 T cell receptor beta chains below, sequenced in a study of somatic mutations in cytotoxic T cells in rheumatoid arthritis. Clones were sequenced by immunoSEQ multiplex PCR, and TCRdb holds only the in-frame ones, with some missing. The sample records some 20,000 clones, about 82% being singletons. Sequenced sample: CD8+ T cells sorted from blood. The receptors stem from a woman aged 45-65 years in good health.

The chain is built from TRBV13 and TRBJ1-1; D might be TRBD1 (6 bases). This CDR3 is 14 amino acids long. The germline V gene has CDR1 PRHDT and CDR2 FYEKMQ (reference sequence). Trimming took 4 bases from V and 4 from J, leaving 13 bases between them. The CDR3 sequence is CASSSNRVVTEAFF. The CDR3 DNA reads as TGTGCCAGCAGCTCAAACAGGGTGGTCACTGAAGCTTTCTTT.

J is TRBJ2-2 and V is TRBV29-1, with D unclear. CDR3 size: 13 residues. Trimming removed 5 bases at V and 1 base at J, with 8 bases between. Germline CDR1 and CDR2: SQVTM and ANQGSEA. As DNA, the CDR3 is TGCAGCGTTTTTGCAGTGAACACCGGGGAGCTGTTTTTT. This gives the protein CSVFAVNTGELFF.

The rearrangement links TRBV4-1 to TRBJ2-7; TRBD1 matches at 8 bases. The germline V gene has CDR1 MGHRA and CDR2 YSYEKL. The CDR3 is made up of 15 amino acids. V trimming: 7 bases; J trimming: 3 bases; junction bases outside the gene matches: 11. This CDR3 reads CASTQLQGAGYEQYF. CDR3 sequence (DNA): TGCGCCAGCACCCAGTTGCAGGGGGCGGGCTACGAGCAGTACTTC.

This chain uses TRBV27 with TRBJ2-1; possibly TRBD1 for D (6 bases). The CDR3 loop spans 12 amino acids. The V and J ends lost 5 bases and 7 bases respectively, with 9 bases between them. In germline, CDR1 is MNHEY, CDR2 SMNVEV (reference sequence). For the CDR3, the DNA is TGTGCCAGCAGTCGAACAGGGAATGAGCAGTTCTTC. This encodes CASSRTGNEQFF.

The chain employs TRBV27 and TRBJ1-3; D remains unclear. Trimming cost V 7 bases and J 0 bases, with 4 bases left between them. This CDR3 spans 12 amino acids. CDR1 is MNHEY, CDR2 SMNVEV, per germline (reference sequence). The CDR3 here is CASIDSGNTIYF. The CDR3, as DNA: TGTGCCAGCATTGACTCTGGAAACACCATATATTTT.

This rearrangement joins TRBV7-2 to TRBJ1-2; weak D call: TRBD1 (5 bases). The length of the CDR3 is 18 residues. Germline-derived CDR1 and CDR2 are SGHTA and FQGNSA. V was cut by 4 bases and J by 8 bases, with 29 bases left in between. In DNA, the CDR3 is TGTGCCAGCAGCTCATTATGGGAACAGGATCAAGGGCCAGTCGGCTACACCTTC. It specifies CASSSLWEQDQGPVGYTF.

The chain joins TRBV27 to TRBJ2-3, with 8 bases matching TRBD2. Germline lookup yields CDR1 MNHEY and CDR2 SMNVEV (reference sequence). The CDR3 totals 19 residues. V shed 4 bases, J shed 6 bases, and the junction held 21 bases outside the gene matches. CDR3 bases: TGTGCCAGCAGTTACGCTCTCCCGAGGCTACGAGCGGGGGAGGATACGCAGTATTTT. It codes for CASSYALPRLRAGEDTQYF.

The chain recombines TRBV7-9 with TRBJ2-5; 7 nucleotides agree with TRBD1. The CDR3 runs 16 residues. Germline trimming cut 1 base from V and 3 bases from J; bases unmatched to any gene: 8. Germline-derived CDR1 and CDR2 are SEHNR and FQNEAQ (reference sequence). CDR3 sequence: CASSLGPSGTEETQYF. The CDR3 DNA reads as TGTGCCAGCAGCTTAGGTCCCTCCGGGACAGAAGAGACCCAGTACTTC.

This chain connects TRBV5-5 to TRBJ1-1; D uncertain. This CDR3 is 13 amino acids long. Trimming cost V 0 bases and J 4 bases, with 7 bases left between them. The germline CDR1 and CDR2 sequences are SGHKS and YYEKEE (reference sequence). The CDR3 bases are TGTGCCAGCAGCTTGGCCTTTATCACTGAAGCTTTCTTT. As protein: CASSLAFITEAFF.

The chain couples TRBV2 to TRBJ2-5; TRBD2 agrees at 7 bases. Losses at the gene ends were 5 bases for V and 0 bases for J; bases not matched to a gene: 3. Per germline, CDR1 SNHLY and CDR2 FYNNEI. The CDR3 runs to 14 residues. The CDR3 bases are TGTGCCAGCAGTAGCGGGGCGTACCAAGAGACCCAGTACTTC. Its translation is CASSSGAYQETQYF.

This clone came up once. The genes are TRBV4-1 and TRBJ1-3; D remains ambiguous. This CDR3 is built from 18 residues. V lost 1 base, J lost 5 bases, and 21 bases lay in between. From germline, CDR1 is MGHRA and CDR2 YSYEKL. The CDR3 region has the DNA TGCGCCAGCAGCCAAGCGGCCGGACCGCATACTTGGAGAAACACCATATATTTT. Its protein is CASSQAAGPHTWRNTIYF.

The V call is TRBV6-5, the J call TRBJ2-5, with TRBD1 matching 7 bases. The CDR3 length is 14 residues. V lost 5 bases and J lost 3; bases outside the gene matches: 6. The germline CDR1 and CDR2 sequences are MNHEY and SVGAGI. As DNA, the CDR3 is TGTGCCAGCAGTAACCGGGACAGAGAAGAGACCCAGTACTTC. This codes for CASSNRDREETQYF.

This chain's CDR3 is CASSSRLAGGRTDTQYF. In DNA form, the CDR3 reads TGTGCCAGCAGCTCTAGACTAGCGGGGGGGCGGACAGATACGCAGTATTTT. The chain recombines TRBV7-8 with TRBJ2-3, with TRBD2 matching 14 bases. The junction had 6 bases not matched to a gene; V was cut back by 4 bases and J by 3 bases. The V gene's germline CDR1 is SGHVS and CDR2 FQNEAQ. The length of the CDR3 is 17 residues.

V and J are TRBV7-6 and TRBJ1-1; D gene ambiguous. V lost 6 bases to trimming and J lost 3 bases, with 5 bases between them. Germline V gene sequence: CDR1 SGHVS, CDR2 FNYEAQ. The CDR3 runs to 11 residues. CDR3 amino acids: CASRSDTEAFF. Written as DNA, the CDR3 is TGTGCCAGCAGGTCGGACACTGAAGCTTTCTTT.

The CDR3 here is CASSLHDGSITDTQYF. In DNA, the CDR3 is TGTGCCAGCAGCCTCCACGATGGCAGCATCACAGATACGCAGTATTTT. V is TRBV9 and J is TRBJ2-3; D is undetermined. The germline V gene has CDR1 SGDLS and CDR2 YYNGEE. The CDR3 runs to 16 residues. V lost 4 bases to trimming and J lost 2 bases, with 17 bases between them.

The chain uses TRBV7-6 and TRBJ2-2; D call uncertain. Germline V CDR1 and CDR2: SGHVS, FNYEAQ. Trimming shortened V by 6 bases and J by 4 bases, and 12 bases separated the two germline ends. The CDR3 loop spans 14 amino acids. The CDR3 here is CASRNPFPTGELFF. The CDR3 DNA is TGTGCCAGCAGAAACCCTTTCCCCACCGGGGAGCTGTTTTTT. Complete variable domain (other parts from reference TRBV7-6 and TRBJ2-2): GAGVSQSPRYKVTKRGQDVALRCDPISGHVSLYWYRQALGQGPEFLTYFNYEAQQDKSGLPNDRFSAERPEGSISTLTIQRTEQRDSAMYRCASRNPFPTGELFFGEGSRLTVL.

The rearrangement joins TRBV2 to TRBJ1-1, with D tentatively TRBD1 (6 bases). The germline gives CDR1 SNHLY, CDR2 FYNNEI. The V end was cut by 8 bases, the J end by 2 bases, with 12 bases between. The CDR3 spans 13 residues. The CDR3 bases are TGTGCCAGCGGTGGGACAACCAACACTGAAGCTTTCTTT. It specifies CASGGTTNTEAFF.

This clone was recorded a few times. This chain's CDR3 is CASSSTPGYGYTF. CDR3 DNA sequence: TGTGCCAGTAGTTCGACTCCTGGGTATGGCTACACCTTC. The chain couples TRBV19 to TRBJ1-2, with D unresolved. V lost 5 bases, J lost 5 bases, and 12 bases lay in between. CDR1 and CDR2 (germline): LNHDA, SQIVND (reference sequence). CDR3 length equals 13 residues.

The rearrangement uses TRBV6-6 and TRBJ1-4; D unresolved. The CDR3 runs to 14 residues. From germline, CDR1 is MNHNY and CDR2 SVGAGI (reference sequence). Trimming shortened V by 2 bases and J by 0 bases, and 4 bases separated the two germline ends. This chain's CDR3 is CASSYLATNEKLFF. The DNA of the CDR3 is TGTGCCAGCAGTTACCTGGCAACTAATGAAAAACTGTTTTTT.

The chain is built from TRBV2 and TRBJ2-7; 8 bases agree with TRBD1. This CDR3 region has 15 residues. Germline V CDR1 and CDR2: SNHLY, FYNNEI. With V trimmed by 2 bases and J by 4 bases, 7 bases remained unmatched. CDR3 sequence: CASSELGQGNYEQYV. CDR3 coding DNA: TGTGCCAGCAGTGAACTTGGACAGGGTAATTACGAGCAGTACGTC.

V usage is TRBV2 and J usage is TRBJ1-1; no firm D call. V was cut by 6 bases and J by 3 bases, with 14 bases left in between. CDR3 size: 14 residues. CDR1 and CDR2 (germline): SNHLY, FYNNEI. DNA for the CDR3: TGTGCCAGCAGGTCCGGATGGGTGGACACTGAAGCTTTCTTT. Protein product: CASRSGWVDTEAFF.

This sequence joins TRBV5-1 and TRBJ2-1, with 10 bases matching TRBD1. CDR1 is SGHRS and CDR2 is YFSETQ in the germline V gene. The CDR3 covers 18 residues. J was trimmed by 3 bases and V by 0 bases; bases with no gene match: 9. CDR3 DNA sequence: TGCGCCAGCAGCTTGGGGACAGGGGGGAATGTGTTCTACAATGAGCAGTTCTTC. Amino acids: CASSLGTGGNVFYNEQFF.

V usage is TRBV6-1 and J usage is TRBJ2-2; D gene unclear. Germline V gene lookup returns CDR1 MNHNS and CDR2 SASEGT. The CDR3 has 13 amino acids. V dropped 2 bases and J dropped 8 bases, with 9 bases sitting between them. In nucleotides, the CDR3 is TGTGCCAGCAGTGAATGGGTTTGGGGGGAGCTGTTTTTT. It codes for CASSEWVWGELFF.

The chain employs TRBV5-4 and TRBJ2-1, with 8 bases lining up with TRBD1. J lost 7 bases, V lost 3 bases, and 9 bases had no gene match. The CDR3 runs to 15 residues. Germline CDR1 reads SGHNT; CDR2 reads YYREEE (reference sequence). The CDR3 protein is CASSSVTGVRNEQFF. In DNA, the CDR3 is TGTGCCAGCAGCTCCGTGACAGGGGTTAGGAATGAGCAGTTCTTC. Looking up the rest from reference TRBV5-4 and TRBJ2-1 gives the full variable domain: ETGVTQSPTHLIKTRGQQVTLRCSSQSGHNTVSWYQQALGQGPQFIFQYYREEENGRGNFPPRFSGLQFPNYSSELNVNALELDDSALYLCASSSVTGVRNEQFFGPGTRLTVL.

There are a few counts of this clone. The rearrangement links TRBV29-1 to TRBJ1-1; D unclear. The CDR3 sequence is 8 residues long. V was trimmed by 6 bases and J by 11 bases, leaving 7 bases between them. Germline CDR1 reads SQVTM; CDR2 reads ANQGSEA. The CDR3 DNA follows: TGCAGCGTGGGAGAGGCTTTCTTT. It is translated as CSVGEAFF.

The CDR3 nucleotides read TGTGCCAGCAGCCGCCCTCCGGGGGGCCGGATCCCCCCAGATACGCAGTATTTT. It is translated as CASSRPPGGRIPPDTQYF. The chain combines TRBV4-2 with TRBJ2-3; a possible D gene is TRBD2 (7 bases). Trimming left V 4 bases short and J 4 bases short, with 24 bases between. CDR3 length equals 18 residues. The germline CDR1 and CDR2 sequences are LGHNA and YNFKEQ.

The chain links TRBV5-4 to TRBJ2-7; D not certain. CDR1 is SGHNT, CDR2 YYREEE, per germline (reference sequence). V shed 3 bases and J shed 5 bases, with 15 bases lying between them. This CDR3 comprises 14 residues. The CDR3 DNA is TGTGCCAGCAGCTCGAGTAATTTGCGCAACGAGCAGTACGTC. Encoded protein: CASSSSNLRNEQYV.

The chain employs TRBV25-1 and TRBJ1-3; D gene uncertain. V lost 0 bases and J 0 bases, leaving 6 bases between the germline ends. Germline CDR1 MGHDK, CDR2 SYGVNS. This CDR3 is built from 15 residues. The DNA of the CDR3 is TGTGCCAGCAGTGAATATCCAGGCTCTGGAAACACCATATATTTT. Protein product: CASSEYPGSGNTIYF. Together with reference TRBV25-1 and TRBJ1-3, the CDR3 gives the full variable domain: EADIYQTPRYLVIGTGKKITLECSQTMGHDKMYWYQQDPGMELHLIHYSYGVNSTEKGDLSSESTVSRIRTEHFPLTLESARPSHTSQYLCASSEYPGSGNTIYFGEGSWLTVV.

This chain connects TRBV6-1 to TRBJ2-7; 9 bases are a match to TRBD2. The CDR3 length is 15 residues. The J segment lost 3 bases and the V segment lost 3 bases, leaving 6 bases of the junction unmatched. Germline V gene sequence: CDR1 MNHNS, CDR2 SASEGT. This CDR3 reads CASSEGLANYYEQYF. The DNA for the CDR3 is TGTGCCAGCAGTGAGGGACTAGCAAATTACTACGAGCAGTACTTC.

The genes are TRBV28 and TRBJ1-2, with D possibly matching TRBD1 (5 bases). Trimming cost V 5 bases and J 3 bases, with 25 bases left between them. Per the germline V gene, CDR1 is MDHEN and CDR2 is SYDVKM. This CDR3 region has 18 residues. The CDR3 sequence: CASSPDRVMGGIYYGYTF. The CDR3 DNA reads TGTGCCAGCAGTCCAGACCGAGTCATGGGGGGGATATACTATGGCTACACCTTC.

The chain carries TRBV4-3 and TRBJ1-4; D is unclear. CDR3 length: 17 amino acids. Trimming removed 0 bases from V and 0 bases from J, with 11 bases in between. In germline, CDR1 is LGHNA, CDR2 YSLEER. The CDR3 nucleotides are TGCGCCAGCAGCCAAGAGGACGGAAGATCAACTAATGAAAAACTGTTTTTT. Its protein product is CASSQEDGRSTNEKLFF.

The rearrangement links TRBV27 to TRBJ2-5; 13 bases map to TRBD2. The CDR3 spans 18 residues. Losses at the gene ends were 5 bases for V and 3 bases for J; bases not matched to a gene: 12. Germline-derived CDR1 and CDR2 are MNHEY and SMNVEV (reference sequence). The CDR3 DNA follows: TGTGCCAGCAGTCTGGGACTAGCGGGGTCCCCCCCGGAAGAGACCCAGTACTTC. Its protein is CASSLGLAGSPPEETQYF.